This TCR beta chain stems from a study of shared clonotypes between healthy human individuals. Study-wide findings and caveats: Naive subsets typically showed greater estimated richness than memory subsets.

About this clone: Its antigen is not identified.

Deep-level assay runs were performed. The data were produced by immunoSEQ multiplex PCR, yet TCRdb's version contains in-frame clones alone and is incomplete. The data contain 1 million to 1.2 million clones, approximately 75% of them seen just once; the ten biggest clones take up roughly 0.83%. The specimen sequenced was memory CD4+ T cells from PBMCs. Subset of the sample: CD45RA-negative fraction. The clonotype originates from a man in his late teens or twenties in good health. Some clones in this sample may be carry-over from other donors' samples.

For the CDR3, the DNA is TGTGCCAGCAGATCCCCTCGGGACAGGGGGCGCGGTGAGCAGTTCTTC. Encoded protein: CASRSPRDRGRGEQFF. The V call is TRBV27, the J call TRBJ2-1, with 12 bases aligning to TRBD1. CDR3 length: 16 residues. V lost 6 bases, J lost 9 bases, and 12 bases stayed unmatched. CDR1 MNHEY and CDR2 SMNVEV come from the germline V gene (reference sequence).